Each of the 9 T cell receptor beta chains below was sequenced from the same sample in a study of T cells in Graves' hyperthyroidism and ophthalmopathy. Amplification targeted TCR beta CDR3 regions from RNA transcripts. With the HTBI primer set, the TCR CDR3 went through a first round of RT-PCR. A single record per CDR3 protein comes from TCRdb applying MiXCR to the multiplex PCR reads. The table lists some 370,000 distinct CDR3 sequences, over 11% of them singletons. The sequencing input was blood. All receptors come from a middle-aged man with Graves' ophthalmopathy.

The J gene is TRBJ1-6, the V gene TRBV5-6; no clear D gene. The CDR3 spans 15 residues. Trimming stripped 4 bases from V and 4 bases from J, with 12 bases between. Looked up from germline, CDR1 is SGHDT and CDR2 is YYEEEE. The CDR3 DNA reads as TGTGCCAGCAGCATGGAATTGGTGTATAATTCACCCCTCCACTTT. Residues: CASSMELVYNSPLHF.

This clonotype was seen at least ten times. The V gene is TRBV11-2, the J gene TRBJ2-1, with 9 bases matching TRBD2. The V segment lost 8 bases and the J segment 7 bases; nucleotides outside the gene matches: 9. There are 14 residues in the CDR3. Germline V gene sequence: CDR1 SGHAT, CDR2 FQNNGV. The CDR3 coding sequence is TGTGCCAGCCGACTAAGCGGGAGGAGGAATGAGCAGTTCTTC. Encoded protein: CASRLSGRRNEQFF.

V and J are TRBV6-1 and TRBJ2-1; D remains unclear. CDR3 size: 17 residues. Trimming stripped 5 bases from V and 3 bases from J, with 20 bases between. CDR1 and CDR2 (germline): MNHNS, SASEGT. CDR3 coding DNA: TGTGCCAGCAGTTCGGGTCTGGGCGGAAGAAACTACAATGAGCAGTTCTTC. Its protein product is CASSSGLGGRNYNEQFF.

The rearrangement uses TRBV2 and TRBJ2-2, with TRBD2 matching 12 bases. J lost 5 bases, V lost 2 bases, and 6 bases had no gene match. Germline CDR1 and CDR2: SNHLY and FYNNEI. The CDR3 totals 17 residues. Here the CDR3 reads CASSESLAGGSTGELFF. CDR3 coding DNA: TGTGCCAGCAGTGAATCTCTAGCGGGAGGGTCTACCGGGGAGCTGTTTTTT.

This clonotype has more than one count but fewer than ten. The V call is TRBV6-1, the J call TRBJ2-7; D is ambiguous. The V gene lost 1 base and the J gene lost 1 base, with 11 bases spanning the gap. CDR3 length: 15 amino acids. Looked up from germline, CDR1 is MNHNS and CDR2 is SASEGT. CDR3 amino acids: CASSEVGPPSYEQYF. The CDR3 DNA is TGTGCCAGCAGTGAAGTCGGGCCCCCTTCCTACGAGCAGTACTTC.

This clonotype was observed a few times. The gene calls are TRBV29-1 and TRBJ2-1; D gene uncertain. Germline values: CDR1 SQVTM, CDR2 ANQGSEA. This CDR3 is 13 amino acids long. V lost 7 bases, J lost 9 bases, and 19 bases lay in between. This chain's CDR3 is CSAKIGLIGEQFF. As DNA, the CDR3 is TGCAGCGCTAAGATCGGGCTAATAGGTGAGCAGTTCTTC.

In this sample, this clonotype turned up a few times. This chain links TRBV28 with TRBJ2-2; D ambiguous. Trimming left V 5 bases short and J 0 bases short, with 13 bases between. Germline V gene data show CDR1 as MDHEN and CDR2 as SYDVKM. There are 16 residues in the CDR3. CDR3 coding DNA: TGTGCCAGCAGTCCAATTTTGCGATCGAACACCGGGGAGCTGTTTTTT. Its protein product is CASSPILRSNTGELFF. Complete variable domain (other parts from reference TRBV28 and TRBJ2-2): DVKVTQSSRYLVKRTGEKVFLECVQDMDHENMFWYRQDPGLGLRLIYFSYDVKMKEKGDIPEGYSVSREKKERFSLILESASTNQTSMYLCASSPILRSNTGELFFGEGSRLTVL.

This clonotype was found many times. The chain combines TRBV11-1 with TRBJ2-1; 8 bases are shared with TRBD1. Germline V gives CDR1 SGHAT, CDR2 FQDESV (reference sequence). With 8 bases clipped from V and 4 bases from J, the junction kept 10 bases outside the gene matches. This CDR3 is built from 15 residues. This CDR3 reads CASCNTGGPYNEQFF. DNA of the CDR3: TGTGCCAGCTGCAACACAGGGGGGCCATACAATGAGCAGTTCTTC.

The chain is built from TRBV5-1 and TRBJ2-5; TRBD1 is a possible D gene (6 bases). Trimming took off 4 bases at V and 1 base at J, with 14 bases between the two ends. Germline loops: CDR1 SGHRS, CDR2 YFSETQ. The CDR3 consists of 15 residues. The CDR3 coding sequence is TGCGCCAGCAGCATCCGCAACAGGGCCCAAGAGACCCAGTACTTC. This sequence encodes CASSIRNRAQETQYF.